Each of the 23 T cell receptor beta chains below was sequenced from the same sample in a study of blood T cell repertoires in COVID-19. Only in-frame clones appear in the TCRdb table, and some are missing; sequencing was by immunoSEQ multiplex PCR. The sample carries some 70,000 clones, roughly 90% recorded once. Specimen: peripheral blood. These receptors were obtained from a man in his forties with COVID-19, enrolled during active disease.

Remarks on this clone: This sample includes further DNA sequences coding for the same CDR3. V gene TRBV6-5 combines with J gene TRBJ1-1, with 8 bases identical to TRBD1. The V gene end was trimmed by 5 bases and the J gene end by 5 bases; junction bases not matched to a gene: 4. There are 13 residues in the CDR3. Germline V lookup: CDR1 MNHEY, CDR2 SVGAGI. The CDR3 protein is CASSMTGVTEAFF. DNA of the CDR3: TGTGCCAGCAGTATGACAGGGGTAACTGAAGCTTTCTTT.

This clone was seen only once. V and J are TRBV5-1 and TRBJ2-4, with D perhaps TRBD1 (5 bases). The V end lost 4 bases, the J end lost 7 bases, and 12 bases lay between the germline ends. There are 13 residues in the CDR3. Per germline, CDR1 SGHRS and CDR2 YFSETQ. The CDR3 loop is CASSIGHDNIQYF. The CDR3 nucleotides read TGCGCCAGCAGCATCGGACATGACAACATTCAGTACTTC. The full variable domain, completed using reference TRBV5-1 and TRBJ2-4, is KAGVTQTPRYLIKTRGQQVTLSCSPISGHRSVSWYQQTPGQGLQFLFEYFSETQRNKGNFPGRFSGRQFSNSRSEMNVSTLELGDSALYLCASSIGHDNIQYFGAGTRLSVL.

This chain joins TRBV7-6 and TRBJ1-2; 7 positions match TRBD1. This CDR3 contains 14 residues. Germline CDR1 and CDR2: SGHVS and FNYEAQ. With 6 bases clipped from V and 8 bases from J, the junction kept 12 bases outside the gene matches. The CDR3 region is CASSSAVTGVGYTF. CDR3 DNA: TGTGCCAGCAGTTCCGCCGTAACAGGGGTGGGCTACACCTTC.

V gene TRBV5-1 combines with J gene TRBJ2-3; maybe TRBD2 (5 bases). The V end lost 4 bases, the J end lost 3 bases, and 12 bases lay between the germline ends. The CDR3 covers 14 residues. The germline CDR1 and CDR2 sequences are SGHRS and YFSETQ. The CDR3 protein is CASSPGGGTDTQYF. The CDR3, as DNA: TGCGCCAGCAGCCCTGGCGGAGGAACAGATACGCAGTATTTT.

Remarks on this clone: Other DNA sequences of this sample code for an identical CDR3. V gene TRBV6-5 combines with J gene TRBJ1-5; possibly TRBD1 for D (6 bases). Deletions cut 6 bases from V and 4 bases from J, with 10 bases between. The CDR3 is made up of 13 amino acids. Per the germline V gene, CDR1 is MNHEY and CDR2 is SVGAGI. The CDR3 sequence is CASSRTGNQPQHF. DNA for the CDR3: TGTGCCAGCAGCCGAACAGGGAATCAGCCCCAGCATTTT.

This clone showed up just a few times. This sample includes further DNA sequences coding for the same CDR3. The chain employs TRBV9 and TRBJ1-1, with D maybe TRBD1 (5 bases). This CDR3 spans 13 amino acids. The germline V and J ends were trimmed by 0 bases and 3 bases, with 6 bases remaining between them. Germline loops: CDR1 SGDLS, CDR2 YYNGEE. Here the CDR3 reads CASSVARDTEAFF. For the CDR3, the DNA is TGTGCCAGCAGCGTAGCCAGGGACACTGAAGCTTTCTTT.

V is TRBV3-1 (or the pseudogene TRBV3-2) and J is TRBJ2-5, with 7 positions matching TRBD1. Germline V lookup: CDR1 LGHDT, CDR2 YNNKEL (reference sequence). The trim removed 2 bases at V and 2 bases at J, leaving 8 bases unmatched. The CDR3 has 16 residues. CDR3 region: CASSQSTGWGQETQYF. The DNA of the CDR3 is TGTGCCAGCAGCCAATCGACAGGGTGGGGTCAAGAGACCCAGTACTTC.

V gene TRBV13 combines with J gene TRBJ2-3; 8 bases agree with TRBD2. V lost 4 bases to trimming and J lost 5 bases; unmatched junction nucleotides: 8. The CDR3 sequence is 15 residues long. The germline gives CDR1 PRHDT, CDR2 FYEKMQ (reference sequence). In DNA, the CDR3 is TGTGCCAGCAGCTACCGGGGGCGGGGGGAAGATACGCAGTATTTT. Its protein product is CASSYRGRGEDTQYF.

The chain is built from TRBV25-1 and TRBJ1-1; 11 bases are a match to TRBD1. The CDR3 covers 13 residues. Germline V CDR1 and CDR2: MGHDK, SYGVNS. Losses at the gene ends were 5 bases for V and 11 bases for J; bases not matched to a gene: 7. The CDR3 DNA follows: TGTGCCAGCAGTCTCCGGACAGGGGGCGCGGCTTTCTTT. This encodes CASSLRTGGAAFF.

The V call is TRBV9, the J call TRBJ2-1; TRBD2 might be the D (6 bases). Germline CDR1 is SGDLS and CDR2 is YYNGEE. Trimming took off 0 bases at V and 3 bases at J, with 7 bases between the two ends. This CDR3 has 14 residues. CDR3 DNA: TGTGCCAGCAGCGTAGGACTAGACTACAATGAGCAGTTCTTC. This gives the protein CASSVGLDYNEQFF.

The chain links TRBV27 to TRBJ1-1; 8 bases align to TRBD1. Germline V gene sequence: CDR1 MNHEY, CDR2 SMNVEV (reference sequence). V lost 6 bases to trimming and J lost 0 bases; unmatched junction nucleotides: 6. This CDR3 region has 15 residues. CDR3 nucleotide sequence: TGTGCCAGCAGGGGGACAGGACCCATGAACACTGAAGCTTTCTTT. It codes for CASRGTGPMNTEAFF.

The CDR3 is CASSLSRSGANVLTF. The CDR3 coding sequence is TGTGCCAGCAGCTTATCGAGGAGTGGGGCCAACGTCCTGACTTTC. The chain employs TRBV7-9 and TRBJ2-6; no definite D call. Germline V gene data show CDR1 as SEHNR and CDR2 as FQNEAQ (reference sequence). The length of the CDR3 is 15 residues. V was clipped by 2 bases and J by 3 bases, with 8 bases between them.

This chain joins TRBV5-1 and TRBJ1-1; D may be TRBD1 (6 bases). The V end lost 4 bases, the J end lost 1 base, and 14 bases lay between the germline ends. The CDR3 is 15 amino acids. The germline V gene encodes CDR1 SGHRS and CDR2 YFSETQ. The CDR3 loop reads CASSSRTAQNTEAFF. CDR3 sequence (DNA): TGCGCCAGCAGCAGTAGGACAGCCCAGAACACTGAAGCTTTCTTT.

The chain has TRBV12-3 or TRBV12-4 and TRBJ1-6; the match to TRBD1 covers 7 bases. With V trimmed by 6 bases and J by 14 bases, 7 bases remained unmatched. The CDR3 is 12 amino acids. The CDR3 sequence: CASRTGIRALHF. The CDR3 coding sequence is TGTGCCAGCAGGACAGGGATAAGAGCCCTCCACTTT.

This clone was recorded once. The chain joins TRBV19 to TRBJ2-1; TRBD2 is a possible D gene (7 bases). Trimming shortened V by 7 bases and J by 2 bases, and 15 bases separated the two germline ends. The CDR3 totals 15 residues. Per the germline V gene, CDR1 is LNHDA and CDR2 is SQIVND (reference sequence). This CDR3 reads CASKFRGGAYNEQFF. The CDR3 DNA follows: TGTGCCAGTAAGTTTCGAGGGGGGGCCTACAATGAGCAGTTCTTC.

This chain links TRBV4-2 with TRBJ1-2, with 8 bases lining up with TRBD1. V dropped 0 bases and J dropped 5; count of bases not matched to a gene: 8. This CDR3 is 16 amino acids long. The germline V gene has CDR1 LGHNA and CDR2 YNFKEQ. For the CDR3, the DNA is TGTGCCAGCAGCCAAGATCTGTCAGGGGGCAGATATGGCTACACCTTC. Translating gives CASSQDLSGGRYGYTF.

The chain links TRBV11-2 to TRBJ1-2; D remains ambiguous. Trimming left V 1 base short and J 8 bases short, with 11 bases between. The CDR3 runs 13 residues. CDR1 is SGHAT and CDR2 is FQNNGV in the germline V gene. CDR3 in amino acids: CASSLGGMSGYTF. The CDR3 DNA sequence: TGTGCCAGCAGCTTAGGAGGAATGAGCGGCTACACCTTC.

The genes are TRBV5-5 and TRBJ1-2; 7 positions agree with TRBD1. Losses at the gene ends were 0 bases for V and 0 bases for J; bases not matched to a gene: 5. The CDR3 sequence is 16 residues long. From germline, CDR1 is SGHKS and CDR2 YYEKEE (reference sequence). In DNA, the CDR3 is TGTGCCAGCAGCTTGGCAGGACAGGTAGCTAACTATGGCTACACCTTC. Residues: CASSLAGQVANYGYTF.

The chain uses TRBV6-4 and TRBJ2-3; TRBD2 aligns across 7 bases. This CDR3 is built from 15 residues. With V trimmed by 0 bases and J by 2 bases, 2 bases remained unmatched. Germline V CDR1 and CDR2: MRHNA, SNTAGT. CDR3 protein: CASSDSGLVTDTQYF. DNA of the CDR3: TGTGCCAGCAGTGACTCCGGACTAGTCACAGATACGCAGTATTTT.

The V and J genes are TRBV27 and TRBJ2-3; D is possibly TRBD1 (6 bases). Trimming took off 5 bases at V and 1 base at J, with 25 bases between the two ends. This CDR3 has 19 residues. CDR1 MNHEY and CDR2 SMNVEV come from the germline V gene (reference sequence). CDR3 nucleotides: TGTGCCAGCAGTCTCTCACCTCGTACAGGGTCGCGGGGCACAGATACGCAGTATTTT. Translating it yields CASSLSPRTGSRGTDTQYF.

This chain links TRBV6-1 with TRBJ1-6, with a weak D call TRBD1 (6 bases). With 7 bases removed from V and 6 bases from J, the gap between germline ends came to 19 bases. The CDR3 sequence is 16 residues long. The germline CDR1 and CDR2 sequences are MNHNS and SASEGT. CDR3 amino acids: CASIDYRGQRNSPLHF. The DNA for the CDR3 is TGTGCCAGCATTGATTATCGAGGACAGCGTAATTCACCCCTCCACTTT.

The J gene is TRBJ2-3, the V gene TRBV30, with 8 bases lining up with TRBD1. The CDR3 is made up of 14 amino acids. Germline CDR1 is GTSNPN and CDR2 is SVGIG (reference sequence). V was pared by 5 bases and J by 5 bases, with 9 bases of the junction left unmatched. The CDR3 region is CAWGPWDRRDTQYF. The CDR3 nucleotides are TGTGCCTGGGGGCCGTGGGACAGGCGAGATACGCAGTATTTT.

The rearrangement links TRBV3-1 (or the pseudogene TRBV3-2) to TRBJ1-3; D remains unclear. This CDR3 is 17 amino acids long. The V end lost 0 bases, the J end lost 1 base, and 13 bases lay between the germline ends. Germline V lookup: CDR1 LGHDT, CDR2 YNNKEL (reference sequence). Here the CDR3 reads CASSQEGAGSSGNTIYF. The CDR3 region has the DNA TGTGCCAGCAGCCAAGAGGGTGCCGGGTCTTCTGGAAACACCATATATTTT.